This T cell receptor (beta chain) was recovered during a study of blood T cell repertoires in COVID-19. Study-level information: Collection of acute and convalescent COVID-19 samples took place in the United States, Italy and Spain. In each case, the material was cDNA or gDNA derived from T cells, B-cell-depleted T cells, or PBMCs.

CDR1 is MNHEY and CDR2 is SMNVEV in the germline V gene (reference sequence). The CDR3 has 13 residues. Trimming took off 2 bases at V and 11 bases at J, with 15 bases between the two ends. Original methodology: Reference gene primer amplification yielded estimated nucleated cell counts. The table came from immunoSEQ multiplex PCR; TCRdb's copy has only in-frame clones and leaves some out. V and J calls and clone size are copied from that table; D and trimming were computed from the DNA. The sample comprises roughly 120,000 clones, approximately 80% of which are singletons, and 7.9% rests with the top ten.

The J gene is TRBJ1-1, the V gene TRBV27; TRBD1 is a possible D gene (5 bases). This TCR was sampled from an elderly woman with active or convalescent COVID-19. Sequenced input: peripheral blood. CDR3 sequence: CASSLNRGNPAFF. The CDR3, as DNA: TGTGCCAGCAGTTTAAACCGGGGGAATCCGGCTTTCTTT.